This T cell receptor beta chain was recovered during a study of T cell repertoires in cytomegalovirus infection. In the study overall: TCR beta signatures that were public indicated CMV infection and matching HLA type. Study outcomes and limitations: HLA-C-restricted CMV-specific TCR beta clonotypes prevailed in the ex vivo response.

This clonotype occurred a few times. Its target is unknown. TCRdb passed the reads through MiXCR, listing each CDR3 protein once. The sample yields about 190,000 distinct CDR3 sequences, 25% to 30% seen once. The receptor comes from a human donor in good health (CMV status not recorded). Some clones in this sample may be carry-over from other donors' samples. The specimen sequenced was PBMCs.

Here the CDR3 reads CASSTGQGPYGYTF. CDR3 nucleotide sequence: TGTGCCAGTAGTACGGGACAGGGGCCCTATGGCTACACCTTC. The V gene is TRBV19, the J gene TRBJ1-2; TRBD1 matches at 10 bases. V lost 4 bases, J lost 4 bases, and 3 bases stayed unmatched. Looked up from germline, CDR1 is LNHDA and CDR2 is SQIVND (reference sequence). The CDR3 extends over 14 amino acids.